These 31 T cell receptor beta chains were all obtained from the same sample, sequenced in a study of T-cell reconstitution after alpha-beta-depleted transplantation in children. Unique molecular identifiers were incorporated when the TCRbeta library was constructed. TCRdb ran MiXCR on the PCR reads and lists one entry per CDR3 protein. The sample yields 540,000 or so distinct CDR3 sequences, about 23% seen once. This material consisted of PBMCs, mostly from graft donor cells, taken 360 days after TCRalphabeta/CD19-depleted stem cell transplant. The receptor set was obtained from a boy under two years old who had a stem cell transplant for acute myeloid leukemia, so the T cells may come from the graft donor.

This rearrangement joins TRBV29-1 to TRBJ2-7; no clear D. Trimming stripped 0 bases from V and 1 base from J, with 7 bases between. This CDR3 is 13 amino acids long. The germline V gene encodes CDR1 SQVTM and CDR2 ANQGSEA. CDR3 sequence reads: CSVEDRRSYEQYF. CDR3 nucleotide sequence: TGCAGCGTTGAAGATCGCCGATCCTACGAGCAGTACTTC.

This clonotype turned up a few times. The chain has TRBV10-2 and TRBJ2-3; TRBD2 aligns across 12 bases. The germline gives CDR1 WSHSY, CDR2 SAAADI. V lost 3 bases, J lost 0 bases, and 7 bases stayed unmatched. CDR3 length: 18 residues. In DNA, the CDR3 is TGCGCCAGCAGTGATACTAGCGGGGGGATTCCTAGCACAGATACGCAGTATTTT. It translates to CASSDTSGGIPSTDTQYF.

This clonotype has only a few counts. The chain links TRBV24-1 to TRBJ2-5; possibly TRBD1 for D (5 bases). The CDR3 is made up of 15 amino acids. CDR1 KGHDR and CDR2 SFDVKD come from the germline V gene. The V end was cut by 4 bases, the J end by 5 bases, with 16 bases between. CDR3 residues: CATSEGLGHGETQYF. CDR3 coding DNA: TGTGCCACCAGTGAAGGTTTGGGGCACGGGGAGACCCAGTACTTC.

This clonotype was counted many times. The germline gene is not matched at one end of the junction; a read error may be the cause. V usage is TRBV27 and J usage is TRBJ1-1; 7 nucleotides align to TRBD1. Germline loops: CDR1 MNHEY, CDR2 SMNVEV (reference sequence). The CDR3 spans 13 residues. The CDR3 protein is CASSVSRDSEAFF. The CDR3 coding sequence is TGTGCCAGCAGTGTATCTCGGGACAGTGAAGCTTTCTTT.

This clonotype was seen at least ten times. The chain is built from TRBV4-3 and TRBJ2-5, with 10 nucleotides matching TRBD1. J was trimmed by 4 bases and V by 3 bases; bases with no gene match: 11. Germline V gives CDR1 LGHNA, CDR2 YSLEER. The CDR3 runs to 17 residues. CDR3 protein: CASSQGFPTGGLETQYF. The CDR3 nucleotides are TGCGCCAGCAGCCAGGGCTTCCCGACAGGGGGCCTAGAGACCCAGTACTTC.

This chain joins TRBV6-6 and TRBJ2-3; D is possibly TRBD2 (5 bases). Trimming left V 8 bases short and J 13 bases short, with 22 bases between. Germline loops: CDR1 MNHNY, CDR2 SVGAGI (reference sequence). This CDR3 has 13 amino acids. The CDR3 spells CASGLGVGGSEYF. The CDR3 DNA reads as TGTGCCAGCGGTCTCGGGGTTGGAGGTTCGGAGTATTTT.

This CDR3 reads CSARVTGRTNIQYF. CDR3 DNA: TGCAGTGCTAGAGTGACGGGGCGTACAAACATTCAGTACTTC. This chain connects TRBV20-1 to TRBJ2-4; D may match TRBD1 or TRBD2 (5 bases each). V lost 1 base, J lost 6 bases, and 13 bases lay in between. The CDR3 runs 14 residues. Per germline, CDR1 DFQATT and CDR2 SNEGSKA (reference sequence).

This chain uses TRBV12-3 or TRBV12-4 with TRBJ2-7, with 10 bases lining up with TRBD1. The V and J ends lost 3 bases and 2 bases, in that order; junction bases with no gene match: 1. The CDR3 has 14 amino acids. The CDR3 sequence: CASSLTGGPYEQYV. DNA of the CDR3: TGTGCCAGCAGTTTGACAGGGGGCCCCTACGAGCAGTACGTC.

The V gene is TRBV19, the J gene TRBJ2-3, with 11 bases aligning to TRBD2. CDR3 length: 16 amino acids. Looked up from germline, CDR1 is LNHDA and CDR2 is SQIVND (reference sequence). V lost 4 bases to trimming and J lost 5 bases; unmatched junction nucleotides: 8. The CDR3 DNA is TGTGCCAGTAGTAAATTATCCGGGACTAGCGGAGATACGCAGTATTTT. Translation gives CASSKLSGTSGDTQYF.

The chain joins TRBV12-3 or TRBV12-4 to TRBJ1-2; D unresolved. CDR3 length: 14 amino acids. Trimming removed 6 bases from V and 0 bases from J, with 11 bases in between. The CDR3 sequence is CASRKGQANYGYTF. CDR3 nucleotides: TGTGCCAGCAGGAAGGGCCAAGCTAACTATGGCTACACCTTC.

This clonotype was found many times. V and J are TRBV20-1 and TRBJ2-7; no definite D call. This CDR3 spans 13 amino acids. Germline loops: CDR1 DFQATT, CDR2 SNEGSKA (reference sequence). Trimming cost V 1 base and J 3 bases, with 10 bases left between them. The CDR3 DNA reads TGCAGTGCTAGAGCCGAACAGAGCTACGAGCAGTACTTC. It specifies CSARAEQSYEQYF.

The chain recombines TRBV12-1 with TRBJ2-2; the D call of TRBD2 is as the table states it, not checked on the DNA. TRBV12-1 is assigned pseudogene status. The CDR3 extends over 16 amino acids. CDR3 DNA sequence: TGTGCCACCCGGCAGGGACTAGCGGATTTAACCGGGGAGCTGTTTTTT. It translates to CATRQGLADLTGELFF.

DNA for the CDR3: TGTGCCAGCAGATCCGGAGTAGGTGGGATTGATTGGTATGGCTACACCTTC. Encoded protein: CASRSGVGGIDWYGYTF. The V call is TRBV6-2 or TRBV6-3, the J call TRBJ1-2, with D unresolved. In germline, CDR1 is MNHEY, CDR2 SVGEGT. V lost 6 bases and J 5 bases, leaving 25 bases between the germline ends. The CDR3 sequence is 17 residues long.

Many counts were recorded for this clonotype. The V gene is TRBV20-1, the J gene TRBJ2-7; 12 nucleotides agree with TRBD1. CDR3 length: 14 residues. Trimming at V came to 1 base and at J to 4 bases, leaving 2 bases not matched to a gene. Per germline, CDR1 DFQATT and CDR2 SNEGSKA (reference sequence). CDR3 region: CSARGDRGPYEQYF. The CDR3 DNA sequence: TGCAGTGCTAGAGGGGACAGGGGGCCATACGAGCAGTACTTC.

CDR3 region: CSARAYRGTGELFF. CDR3 nucleotide sequence: TGCAGTGCTAGGGCATACCGGGGAACCGGGGAGCTGTTTTTT. This chain uses TRBV20-1 with TRBJ2-2; tentative D call: TRBD2 (5 bases). There are 14 residues in the CDR3. The V end was cut by 3 bases, the J end by 5 bases, with 13 bases between. CDR1 and CDR2 (germline): DFQATT, SNEGSKA (reference sequence).

The chain carries TRBV7-8 and TRBJ1-1, with D unclear. Germline values: CDR1 SGHVS, CDR2 FQNEAQ. Trimming cost V 4 bases and J 10 bases, with 19 bases left between them. The CDR3 covers 14 residues. The CDR3 sequence is CASSSGPGPLPAFF. The CDR3 DNA reads as TGTGCCAGCAGCTCCGGACCGGGTCCATTGCCAGCTTTCTTT.

The chain is built from TRBV27 and TRBJ1-5; the D gene is possibly TRBD1 (5 bases). The germline V gene has CDR1 MNHEY and CDR2 SMNVEV (reference sequence). Trimming left V 2 bases short and J 7 bases short, with 9 bases between. This CDR3 is 13 amino acids long. In DNA, the CDR3 is TGTGCCAGCAGTTTAATTTGGGGCCAGCCCCAGCATTTT. It translates to CASSLIWGQPQHF.

This clonotype showed up just a few times. The rearrangement links TRBV6-1 to TRBJ2-2; D may be TRBD2 (5 bases). Per the germline V gene, CDR1 is MNHNS and CDR2 is SASEGT. CDR3 length: 13 amino acids. The germline V and J ends were trimmed by 11 bases and 9 bases, with 19 bases remaining between them. CDR3 sequence reads: CALGSGLTRELFF. In DNA, the CDR3 is TGTGCCCTGGGGTCGGGGTTGACCAGGGAGCTGTTTTTT.

The chain uses TRBV6-5 and TRBJ2-1, with D unclear. Per the germline V gene, CDR1 is MNHEY and CDR2 is SVGAGI. This CDR3 region has 15 residues. With 2 bases removed from V and 2 bases from J, the gap between germline ends came to 10 bases. The CDR3: CASSYRVGTYNEQFF. The CDR3 region has the DNA TGTGCCAGCAGTTACAGGGTGGGGACCTACAATGAGCAGTTCTTC.

The chain employs TRBV28 and TRBJ2-7; 9 positions match TRBD2. The V gene's germline CDR1 is MDHEN and CDR2 SYDVKM. The CDR3 length is 15 residues. J lost 2 bases, V lost 5 bases, and 7 bases had no gene match. The chain's CDR3 is CASSLGLAYPYEQYV. In DNA, the CDR3 is TGTGCCAGCAGTCTAGGACTAGCGTACCCCTACGAGCAGTACGTC.

The chain couples TRBV12-3 or TRBV12-4 to TRBJ2-7, with 9 bases identical to TRBD1. J lost 3 bases, V lost 11 bases, and 11 bases had no gene match. This CDR3 is 14 amino acids long. The CDR3: CAHCLGTGFYEQYV. CDR3 nucleotides: TGTGCCCACTGTCTGGGGACAGGGTTCTACGAGCAGTACGTC.

The rearrangement joins TRBV6-2 or TRBV6-3 to TRBJ2-3, with TRBD2 matching over 7 bases. The CDR3 is 14 residues long. With 4 bases clipped from V and 4 bases from J, the junction kept 5 bases outside the gene matches. The germline gives CDR1 MNHEY, CDR2 SVGEGT. In DNA form, the CDR3 reads TGTGCCAGCAGTTCGATGGGGGGGGCAGATACGCAGTATTTT. It is translated as CASSSMGGADTQYF.

Written as DNA, the CDR3 is TGCAGCGTTGCCCCCCAAGGTATTAGAAACACCATATATTTT. Translating it yields CSVAPQGIRNTIYF. V gene TRBV29-1 combines with J gene TRBJ1-3; no clear D gene. The CDR3 loop spans 14 amino acids. Trimming removed 4 bases at V and 5 bases at J, with 15 bases between. Germline V gene data show CDR1 as SQVTM and CDR2 as ANQGSEA.

This clonotype came up once. A much larger clone is a single base away; this may be a read error. The chain combines TRBV11-1 with TRBJ1-1, with D hard to call. The CDR3 is made up of 12 amino acids. From germline, CDR1 is SGHAT and CDR2 FQDESV (reference sequence). The CDR3 nucleotides are TGTTCCAGCAGCTTCACGGTCTTTGAAGCTTTCTTT. This gives the protein CSSSFTVFEAFF.

The chain is built from TRBV7-8 and TRBJ2-1, with D perhaps TRBD2 (5 bases). The V end lost 8 bases, the J end lost 6 bases, and 20 bases lay between the germline ends. Germline V lookup: CDR1 SGHVS, CDR2 FQNEAQ. The CDR3 sequence is 15 residues long. The CDR3 nucleotides are TGTGCCAGCGGGGATACTAGAGGTGGTCCCAATGAGCAGTTCTTC. It is translated as CASGDTRGGPNEQFF.

This clonotype showed up many times. CDR3 in amino acids: CASSLVLAGVTDTQYF. CDR3 bases: TGTGCCAGCAGCTTAGTCTTAGCGGGGGTGACAGATACGCAGTATTTT. V and J are TRBV11-2 and TRBJ2-3; the match to TRBD2 covers 9 bases. CDR1 SGHAT and CDR2 FQNNGV come from the germline V gene. V lost 1 base to trimming and J lost 3 bases; unmatched junction nucleotides: 5. This CDR3 comprises 16 residues. Variable domain in full (rest from reference TRBV11-2 and TRBJ2-3): EAGVAQSPRYKIIEKRQSVAFWCNPISGHATLYWYQQILGQGPKLLIQFQNNGVVDDSQLPKDRFSAERLKGVDSTLKIQPAKLEDSAVYLCASSLVLAGVTDTQYFGPGTRLTVL.

This clonotype occurred many times. The chain uses TRBV5-1 and TRBJ2-7, with D unclear. In germline, CDR1 is SGHRS, CDR2 YFSETQ. There are 15 residues in the CDR3. Deletions cut 4 bases from V and 2 bases from J, with 16 bases between. Written as DNA, the CDR3 is TGCGCCAGCAGCGCCTCAAGAGGTCGTGCCTACGAGCAGTACTTC. Translating it yields CASSASRGRAYEQYF.

The genes are TRBV7-2 and TRBJ2-7; a weak D match, TRBD2 (5 bases). The CDR3 is 15 amino acids. The V end lost 0 bases, the J end lost 6 bases, and 15 bases lay between the germline ends. Germline-derived CDR1 and CDR2 are SGHTA and FQGNSA. DNA for the CDR3: TGTGCCAGCAGCTTAGCGCGCGGGCCCCCGGGCGAGCAGTACTTC. It codes for CASSLARGPPGEQYF. The complete variable domain, with remaining parts taken from reference TRBV7-2 and TRBJ2-7, reads GAGVSQSPSNKVTEKGKDVELRCDPISGHTALYWYRQSLGQGLEFLIYFQGNSAPDKSGLPSDRFSAERTGGSVSTLTIQRTQQEDSAVYLCASSLARGPPGEQYFGPGTRLTVT.

This rearrangement joins TRBV10-3 to TRBJ2-3; TRBD2 matches 8 bases. The junction had 4 bases not matched to a gene; V was cut back by 5 bases and J by 6 bases. The CDR3 totals 13 residues. In germline, CDR1 is ENHRY, CDR2 SYGVKD. Here the CDR3 DNA reads TGTGCCATCAGTACCCGGGAGGGGGATACGCAGTATTTT. Protein: CAISTREGDTQYF.

The chain couples TRBV5-6 to TRBJ2-3; D may correspond to TRBD1 or TRBD2 (5 bases each). V lost 1 base and J lost 3, with 18 bases in between. Germline-derived CDR1 and CDR2 are SGHDT and YYEEEE. The CDR3 loop spans 17 amino acids. In DNA form, the CDR3 reads TGTGCCAGCAGCTTGAGAGGGGTTTGGCAAGCAACAGATACGCAGTATTTT. This encodes CASSLRGVWQATDTQYF.

This clonotype was seen ten or more times. This chain links TRBV7-9 with TRBJ1-3; TRBD1 matches 7 bases. V shed 6 bases, J shed 0 bases, and the junction held 8 bases outside the gene matches. CDR3 length: 16 amino acids. Per germline, CDR1 SEHNR and CDR2 FQNEAQ (reference sequence). CDR3 protein: CASSLGQPNSGNTIYF. The CDR3, as DNA: TGTGCCAGCAGTTTGGGACAGCCCAACTCTGGAAACACCATATATTTT. The variable domain in full, with the rest retrieved from reference TRBV7-9 and TRBJ1-3, is DTGVSQNPRHKITKRGQNVTFRCDPISEHNRLYWYRQTLGQGPEFLTYFQNEAQLEKSRLLSDRFSAERPKGSFSTLEIQRTEQGDSAMYLCASSLGQPNSGNTIYFGEGSWLTVV.